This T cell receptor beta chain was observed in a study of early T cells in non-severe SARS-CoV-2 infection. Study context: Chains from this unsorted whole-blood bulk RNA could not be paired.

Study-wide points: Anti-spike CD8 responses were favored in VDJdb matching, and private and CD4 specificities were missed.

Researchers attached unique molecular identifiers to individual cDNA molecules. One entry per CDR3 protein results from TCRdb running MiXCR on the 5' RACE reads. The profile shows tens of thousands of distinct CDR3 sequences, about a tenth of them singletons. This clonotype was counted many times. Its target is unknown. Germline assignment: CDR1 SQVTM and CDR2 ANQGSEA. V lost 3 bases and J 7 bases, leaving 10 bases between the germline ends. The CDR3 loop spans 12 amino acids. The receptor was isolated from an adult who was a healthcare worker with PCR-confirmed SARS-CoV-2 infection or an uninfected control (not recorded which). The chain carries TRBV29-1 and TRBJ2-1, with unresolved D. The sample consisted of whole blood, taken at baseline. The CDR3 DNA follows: TGCAGCGTTGACCCCATGAGAAATGAGCAGTTCTTC. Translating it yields CSVDPMRNEQFF.